In its sample, the clone carrying this TCR beta chain was seen a few times. Antigen unknown. TCRdb's copy holds only in-frame clones and misses some; the assay was immunoSEQ multiplex PCR. The repertoire holds around 150,000 clones, with around 80% as singletons. The trim removed 3 bases at V and 4 bases at J, leaving 6 bases unmatched. The CDR3 length is 16 residues. CDR1 SGHRS and CDR2 YFSETQ come from the germline V gene. These data belong to a study of cytomegalovirus exposure and HLA in healthy donors. Study-wide results and limits: Confirmation in vitro established that a few CMV-associated chains were specific for CMV antigens.

This clonotype originated in a man aged 25-45 years in good health and CMV-seropositive. The sample taken for sequencing was PBMCs. The rearrangement links TRBV5-1 to TRBJ2-1; 11 bases line up with TRBD2. The CDR3 region is CASSSTSGTKYNEQFF. Here the CDR3 DNA reads TGCGCCAGCAGCTCGACTAGCGGGACGAAATACAATGAGCAGTTCTTC.